This T cell receptor (beta chain) was recorded in a study of identical twins. There are a few counts of this clonotype. The CDR3 has 18 amino acids. TCRdb re-derived calls from the 5' RACE reads in MiXCR, one entry per CDR3 protein. The sample records more than 1.5 million distinct CDR3 sequences, under 35% being singletons. V usage is TRBV21-1 and J usage is TRBJ2-3; whether TRBD1, the table's D call, matches the DNA was not checked. TRBV21-1 is annotated as a pseudogene. This receptor was taken from a newborn girl in good health. The sequencing sample was made of cord blood. CDR3 in DNA: TGTGCCAGCAGCAAAGTAAAGTTTAGACAGGGGACCACAGATACGCAGTATTTT. Its translation: CASSKVKFRQGTTDTQYF.